This is a list of T cell receptor beta chains from one sample in a study of CD8 T cells in Susac syndrome. TCRdb re-analysed the immunoSEQ multiplex PCR reads in MiXCR, keeping a single row per CDR3 protein. This sample carries about 250,000 distinct CDR3 sequences, just under 95% of them seen once, and the ten largest clones take roughly 0.07%. Material: CD4+ T cells from PBMCs. The receptors were sampled from a human donor with multiple sclerosis. The conserved cysteine and the conserved F or W are not part of the CDR3 here. Fields, in order: V gene, J gene, CDR3 protein.

>TRBV2|TRBJ1-1
ASREGAVTEAF
>TRBV2|TRBJ2-3
ASSMPGPRTDTQY
>TRBV9|TRBJ1-2
ASSVSGDTYGYT
>TRBV20-1|TRBJ2-2
SARSLAGSNTGELF
>TRBV5-1|TRBJ2-3
ASQDTGGANTQY
>TRBV29-1|TRBJ2-1
SVGQGVFNEQF
>TRBV29-1|TRBJ1-2
SVQRPGDYGYT
>TRBV7-3|TRBJ2-5
ASSESPGQATQY
>TRBV27|TRBJ1-5
ASSSGWGNQPQH
>TRBV9|TRBJ2-2
ASSVGVASGSFAGELF
>TRBV7-9|TRBJ2-2
ASGRAVTGELF
>TRBV23-1|TRBJ2-7
ASSQGDYRRGEQY
>TRBV11-2|TRBJ2-5
ASSRRGSQETQY
>TRBV15|TRBJ1-1
ATSREQSGAF
>TRBV27|TRBJ1-1
ASSLSITGTGNTEAF
>TRBV4-1|TRBJ1-2
ASSNLGGNYGYT
>TRBV10-3|TRBJ1-1
AIREAREAF
>TRBV2|TRBJ2-5
ASSEAAETQY
>TRBV29-1|TRBJ2-5
SVRGHQETQY
>TRBV12-3/TRBV12-4|TRBJ2-7
ASTPGRGLYEQY
>TRBV27|TRBJ1-1
ASRHGGLNTEAF
>TRBV3-1|TRBJ2-2
ASSQDRGVRSGELF
>TRBV7-2|TRBJ2-1
ASSLERAYNEQF
>TRBV12-3/TRBV12-4|TRBJ2-7
ASAPLGTHEQY
>TRBV29-1|TRBJ1-2
SASDIYGYT
>TRBV20-1|TRBJ2-7
SANPQGISYEQY
>TRBV20-1|TRBJ1-6
SARGSSYNSPLH
>TRBV18|TRBJ1-1
ASSRGPNTEAF
>TRBV12-3/TRBV12-4|TRBJ2-1
ASSPPRGENEQF
>TRBV20-1|TRBJ2-7
SALQGGSEEQY
>TRBV2|TRBJ2-3
ASSASTGRNTQY
>TRBV2|TRBJ2-4
ASSATSGGVPIQY
>TRBV12-3/TRBV12-4|TRBJ1-2
ASSLGFNGGYT
>TRBV5-1|TRBJ1-6
ASSSGPRGNSPLH
>TRBV20-1|TRBJ1-2
SAPQGRNYGYT
>TRBV2|TRBJ1-1
ASSERARNTEAF